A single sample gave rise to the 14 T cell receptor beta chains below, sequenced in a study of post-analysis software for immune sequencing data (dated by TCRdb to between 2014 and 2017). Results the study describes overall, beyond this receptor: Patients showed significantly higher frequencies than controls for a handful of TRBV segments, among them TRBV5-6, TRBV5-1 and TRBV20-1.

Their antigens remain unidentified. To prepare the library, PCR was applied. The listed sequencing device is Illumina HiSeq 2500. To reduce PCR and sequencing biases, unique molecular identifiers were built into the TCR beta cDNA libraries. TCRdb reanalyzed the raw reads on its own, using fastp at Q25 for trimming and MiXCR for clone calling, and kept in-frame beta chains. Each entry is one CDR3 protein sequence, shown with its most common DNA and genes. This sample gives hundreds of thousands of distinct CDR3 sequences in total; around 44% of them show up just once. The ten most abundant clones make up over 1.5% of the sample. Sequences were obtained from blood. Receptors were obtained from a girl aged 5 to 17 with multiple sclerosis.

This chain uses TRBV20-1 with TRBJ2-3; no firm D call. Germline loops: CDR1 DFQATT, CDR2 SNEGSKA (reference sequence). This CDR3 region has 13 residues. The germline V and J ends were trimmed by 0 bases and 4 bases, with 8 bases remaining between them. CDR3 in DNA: TGCAGTGCTAGAGATCTTTTGGCAGATACGCAGTATTTT. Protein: CSARDLLADTQYF.

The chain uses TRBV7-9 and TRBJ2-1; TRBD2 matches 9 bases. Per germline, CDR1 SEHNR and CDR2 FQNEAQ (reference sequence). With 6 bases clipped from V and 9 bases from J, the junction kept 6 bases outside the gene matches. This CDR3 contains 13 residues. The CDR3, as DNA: TGTGCCAGCAGTGGTAGCGGGAGTGGTGAGCAGTTCTTC. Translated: CASSGSGSGEQFF.

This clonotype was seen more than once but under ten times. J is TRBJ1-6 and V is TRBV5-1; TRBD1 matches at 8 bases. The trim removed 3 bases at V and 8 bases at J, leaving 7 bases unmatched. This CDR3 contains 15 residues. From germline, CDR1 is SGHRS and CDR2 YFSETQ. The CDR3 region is CASSSNGQGDSPLHF. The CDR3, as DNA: TGCGCCAGCAGCTCCAATGGACAGGGCGATTCACCCCTCCACTTT.

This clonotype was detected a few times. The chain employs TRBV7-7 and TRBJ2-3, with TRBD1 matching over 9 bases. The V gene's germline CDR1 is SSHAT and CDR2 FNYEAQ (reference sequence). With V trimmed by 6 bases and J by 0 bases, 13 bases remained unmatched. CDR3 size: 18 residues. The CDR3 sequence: CASRIRDRDPKSTDTQYF. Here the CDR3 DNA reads TGTGCCAGCAGAATCCGGGACAGGGACCCCAAAAGCACAGATACGCAGTATTTT. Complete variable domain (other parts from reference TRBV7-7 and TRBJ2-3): GAGVSQSPRYKVTKRGQDVTLRCDPISSHATLYWYQQALGQGPEFLTYFNYEAQPDKSGLPSDRFSAERPEGSISTLTIQRTEQRDSAMYRCASRIRDRDPKSTDTQYFGPGTRLTVL.

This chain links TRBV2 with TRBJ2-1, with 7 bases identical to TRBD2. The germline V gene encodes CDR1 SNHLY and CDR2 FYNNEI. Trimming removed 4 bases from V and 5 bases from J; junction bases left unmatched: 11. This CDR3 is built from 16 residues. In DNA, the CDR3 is TGTGCCAGCAGTGGCCCTTCAGCGGGATTAAACAATGAGCAGTTCTTC. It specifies CASSGPSAGLNNEQFF.

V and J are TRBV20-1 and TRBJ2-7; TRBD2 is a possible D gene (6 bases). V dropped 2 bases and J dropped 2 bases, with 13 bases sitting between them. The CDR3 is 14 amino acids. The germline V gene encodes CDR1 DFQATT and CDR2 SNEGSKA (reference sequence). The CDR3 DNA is TGCAGTGCTAGAAGGGACTCAAACCCCTACGAGCAGTACTTC. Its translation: CSARRDSNPYEQYF.

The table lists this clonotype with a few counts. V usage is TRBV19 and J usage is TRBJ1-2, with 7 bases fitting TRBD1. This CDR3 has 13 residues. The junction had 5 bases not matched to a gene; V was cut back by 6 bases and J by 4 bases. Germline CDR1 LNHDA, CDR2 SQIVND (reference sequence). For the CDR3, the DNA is TGTGCCAGTAGAAACCGGGACAGCTATGGCTACACCTTC. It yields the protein CASRNRDSYGYTF.

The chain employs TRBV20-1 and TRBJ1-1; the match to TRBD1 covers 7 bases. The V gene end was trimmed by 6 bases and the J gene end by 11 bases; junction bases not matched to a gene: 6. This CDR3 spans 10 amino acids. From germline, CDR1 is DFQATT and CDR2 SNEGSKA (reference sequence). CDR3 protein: CSARTGRAFF. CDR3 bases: TGCAGTGCGAGGACAGGACGGGCTTTCTTT.

This CDR3 reads CASQIGSRERGTEAFF. The CDR3 DNA sequence: TGTGCCAGCCAAATCGGTAGTCGGGAAAGGGGTACTGAAGCTTTCTTT. The chain recombines TRBV28 with TRBJ1-1; TRBD1 might be the D (5 bases). The CDR3 sequence is 16 residues long. The germline CDR1 and CDR2 sequences are MDHEN and SYDVKM. Trimming left V 8 bases short and J 5 bases short, with 24 bases between.

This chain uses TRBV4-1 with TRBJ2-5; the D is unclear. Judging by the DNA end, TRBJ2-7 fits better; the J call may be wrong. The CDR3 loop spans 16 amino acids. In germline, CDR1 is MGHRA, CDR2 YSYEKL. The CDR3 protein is CASSQVSRNPSYEQYF. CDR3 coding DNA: TGCGCCAGCAGCCAAGTGTCCAGGAACCCCTCCTACGAGCAGTACTTC.

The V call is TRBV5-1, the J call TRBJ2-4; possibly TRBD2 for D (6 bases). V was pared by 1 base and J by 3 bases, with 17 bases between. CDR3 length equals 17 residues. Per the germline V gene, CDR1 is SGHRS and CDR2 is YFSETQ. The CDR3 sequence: CASSLSMHAGGKNIQYF. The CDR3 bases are TGCGCCAGCAGCTTGTCGATGCACGCCGGGGGCAAAAACATTCAGTACTTC.

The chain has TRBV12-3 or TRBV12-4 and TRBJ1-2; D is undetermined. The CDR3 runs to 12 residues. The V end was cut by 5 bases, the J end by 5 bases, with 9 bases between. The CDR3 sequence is CASSAREYGYTF. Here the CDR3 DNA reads TGTGCCAGCAGTGCGAGGGAGTATGGCTACACCTTC.

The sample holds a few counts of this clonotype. The CDR3 protein is CASSFFSGGTKETQYF. Written as DNA, the CDR3 is TGTGCCAGCAGCTTTTTTAGCGGGGGTACTAAAGAGACCCAGTACTTC. The chain carries TRBV7-2 and TRBJ2-5; 9 bases line up with TRBD2. Trimming took 3 bases from V and 3 from J; bases not matched to a gene: 8. This CDR3 is built from 16 residues. Germline assignment: CDR1 SGHTA and CDR2 FQGNSA.

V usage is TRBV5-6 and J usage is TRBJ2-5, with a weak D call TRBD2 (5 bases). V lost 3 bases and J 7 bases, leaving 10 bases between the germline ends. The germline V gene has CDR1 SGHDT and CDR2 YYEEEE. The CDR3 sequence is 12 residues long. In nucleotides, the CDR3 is TGTGCCAGCAGCTATTTCGGAGGGACCCAGTACTTC. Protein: CASSYFGGTQYF. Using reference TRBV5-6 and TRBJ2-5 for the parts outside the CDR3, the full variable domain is DAGVTQSPTHLIKTRGQQVTLRCSPKSGHDTVSWYQQALGQGPQFIFQYYEEEERQRGNFPDRFSGHQFPNYSSELNVNALLLGDSALYLCASSYFGGTQYFGPGTRLLVL.